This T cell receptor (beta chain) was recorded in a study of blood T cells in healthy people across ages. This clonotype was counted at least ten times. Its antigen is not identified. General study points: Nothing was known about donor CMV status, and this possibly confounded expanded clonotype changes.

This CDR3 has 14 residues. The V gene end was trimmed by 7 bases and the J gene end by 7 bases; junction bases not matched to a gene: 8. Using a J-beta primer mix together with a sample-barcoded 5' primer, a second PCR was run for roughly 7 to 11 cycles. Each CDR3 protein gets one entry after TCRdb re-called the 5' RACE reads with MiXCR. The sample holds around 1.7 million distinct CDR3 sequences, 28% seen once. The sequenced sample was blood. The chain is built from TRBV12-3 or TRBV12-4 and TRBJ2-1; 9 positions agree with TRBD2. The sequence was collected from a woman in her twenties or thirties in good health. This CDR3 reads CASTYSGSWNEQFF. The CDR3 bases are TGTGCCAGCACCTATAGCGGGAGCTGGAATGAGCAGTTCTTC.